The entry that follows covers one TCR beta chain sequence. The target antigen is unknown. The sample belongs to a study of T cells expressing NK-cell markers. Whole-study context: Seropositivity for HCMV was found in seven of the eight sequenced donors, with one seronegative.

The CDR3 is 13 residues long. CDR1 and CDR2 (germline): MNHEY, SMNVEV (reference sequence). UMIs were included in TCR beta cDNA generated by 5'RACE template switching. After re-calling the 5' RACE reads, TCRdb lists one entry per CDR3 protein, DNA absent. The sample's table shows some 340,000 distinct CDR3 sequences. Study-wide results and caveats: Roughly 1.0-7.0% of CD8+ T cells in more than 5 donors belonged to dominant NKG2C+ clonotypes.

The sequenced sample was blood T cells: a sorted CD56 or NKG2C T cell subset, CD4+ or CD8+ T cells, or bulk PBMC T cells (not recorded which). The chain uses TRBV27 and TRBJ2-7; TCRdb's D call, TRBD1, is unchecked because there is no DNA. The TCR sequence derives from a man aged 18-70 years in good health. CDR3 amino acids: CASRGGQGYEQYF.